This entry features one TCR beta chain sequence. Its cognate antigen is unknown. The sample comes from a study of T cell responses to AZD1222 COVID-19 vaccine. Study-level points and caveats: Targeting of unmutated variant regions was reportedly seen in nearly half of spike-specific TCRs. Donors were largely white British and mainly female; clonal diversity was possibly underestimated.

This table comes from immunoSEQ multiplex PCR, and its TCRdb copy is limited to in-frame clones, with some not included. This table holds about 100,000 clones, approximately 87% found once. There are 16 residues in the CDR3. Germline V gives CDR1 MDHEN, CDR2 SYDVKM. The V gene is TRBV28, the J gene TRBJ2-7; 10 positions match TRBD1. The clonotype was recovered from an adult in good health. The specimen comprised peripheral blood, sampled on day 0 of AZD1222 vaccination. CDR3 sequence (DNA): TGTGCTTCGCACGAGGGGGGGACAGGGGAGGTCTACGAGCAGTACTTC. Its translation is CASHEGGTGEVYEQYF.